This T cell receptor (beta chain) was profiled in a study of T cells in women clearing cervical HPV infection (dated by TCRdb to 2016 to 2019). Regarding the study in general: The cases were 25 to 30 women with histologically confirmed HPV16-related CIN3 or worse, and 2 of these cases were invasive cancers. The 20 to 25 controls were women who cleared a single incident HPV16 infection within 12 months without developing precancer or cancer. Case blood was taken at the visit when the lesion was first identified, whereas control blood was taken when infection was no longer detected. Among cases, blood sampling came a median of approximately 150 days after lesion detection, with an interquartile range of about 85 to 200 days. HLA typing was available for only a few women, so HLA type could not be excluded as a confounder. The exploratory proof-of-principle case-control study was nested within the Guanacaste HPV Natural History Study in Costa Rica and compared TCR repertoires across cervical HPV16 outcomes. Cases were matched to controls by age within five years and by the year the sample was collected. A median age of approximately 34 years was observed in cases versus approximately 40 in controls, and no significant differences in baseline characteristics were found. In the parent cohort, approximately 9,400 women aged 18 or older were enrolled in Guanacaste, Costa Rica, during about 1993 to 1994 and were followed for six to seven years. As quality controls, five blinded duplicates were added to each group, bringing the total to 60 or so samples made up of around 50 participants and some ten replicates. General findings and caveats noted by the study authors: TRBV6-7 relative abundance was lower in cases than in controls (roughly 0.12% versus 0.17%; Bonferroni P = 0.0008). Across sequencing depths, CIN3+ cases showed significantly higher TCR repertoire richness than controls, but evenness did not differ between the groups. Whether associations preceded infection or resulted from infection could not be shown with the cross-sectional design, and effector/memory subsets and HPV-specific T cells were not isolated. By combining richness with V gene abundances, random forest classifiers separated cases from controls with an estimated AUC of less than 0.85. T-cell numbers per sample were unknown, so richness differences could reflect varying T-cell content rather than repertoire biology.

The germline V gene encodes CDR1 ENHRY and CDR2 SYGVKD. The CDR3 spans 16 residues, from the cysteine through the phenylalanine. The DNA has 39 bases, all within the CDR3, and is read from base 1. V is shortened by 3 bases, J by 4 bases, and the region joining them spans 18 bases. For this clone: Its specific antigen is unknown. The read halts 3 residues ahead of the CDR3 end, with the missing end drawn from the germline J gene.

TCR beta CDR3 regions were amplified by multiplex PCR using the immunoSEQ assay from an average of approximately 1,200 ng genomic DNA per sample. The assay corrected primer bias using a complete synthetic TCR repertoire to establish an amplification baseline. The amplicons were sequenced using the Illumina platform. Processing in the source paper ran as follows. Sequence errors were corrected by clustering with frequency ratios and a modified nearest-neighbor algorithm, and the sequences were then analyzed in the immunoSEQ Analyzer using IMGT gene definitions. At each rarefaction depth, TCR richness and evenness were averaged over 20 rarefaction repeats, and samples with fewer sequences than the depth were excluded. Wilcoxon rank sum tests with FDR correction were used to compare relative abundances of V, D and J genes between the groups. An intraclass correlation of roughly 95% for TCR richness and an average of about 82% across some 69 gene segments were obtained from the blinded duplicates. This is the immuneACCESS table as TCRdb keeps it, with only in-frame sequences that have V and J called. A part of the clones is gone; compared with another copy, unresolved V genes explain less than half, and the rest is unexplained. V and J calls and clone size are copied from that table; D and trimming were computed from the DNA. For this sample, the table gives approximately 41,000 clones. 7% to 9.5% of the sample is taken by the ten largest.

Every participant had a single incident cervical HPV16 infection, and prevalent HPV16 infections were excluded. Cervical HPV DNA was detected by MY09/MY11 PCR, and genotyping was performed by dot-blot hybridization. Roughly 15 mL of heparinized blood were centrifuged, and the buffy coat was aliquoted, frozen at -30°C, then stored at -80°C. QIAGEN kits were used to extract genomic DNA from buffy coat specimens. The receptor was isolated from a woman aged 18 to 75 with a cervical HPV16 infection that either progressed to CIN3+ or cleared (not recorded which). The sequenced sample consisted of blood buffy coat. Here the chain combines TRBV10-3 and TRBJ1-1, and the D gene may be TRBD1, 5 bases matching. The CDR3 protein sequence reads: CAISDRPGEVGTEAFF. The CDR3 bases that were read are TGTGCCATCAGTGATCGTCCGGGGGAGGTCGGCACTGAA.